These 9 T cell receptor beta chains came from one sample sequenced in a study of human T cells and chemical hapten exposure. Time point given: pre-sensitization, week 0. Treatment given: therapeutic diphenylcyclopropenone sensitization with weekly scalp DPC. TCRdb redid the calling of the RACE reads with MiXCR, one entry per CDR3 protein. The data show about 98,000 distinct CDR3 sequences, about 10% seen once. The sample in question was whole blood, obtained in connection with sensitization to the hapten diphenylcyclopropenone (DPC). The receptors were gathered from a woman aged 60 to 75 with alopecia areata. Some clones in this sample may be carry-over from other donors' samples.

The chain employs TRBV7-6 and TRBJ1-2; 8 nucleotides line up with TRBD1. This CDR3 spans 15 amino acids. In germline, CDR1 is SGHVS, CDR2 FNYEAQ. V lost 5 bases, J lost 4 bases, and 9 bases stayed unmatched. The CDR3 region has the DNA TGTGCCAGCAGCCAGGGGGCAGGGTCAATCTATGGCTACACCTTC. Protein product: CASSQGAGSIYGYTF. Supplemented by reference TRBV7-6 and TRBJ1-2, the full variable domain reads GAGVSQSPRYKVTKRGQDVALRCDPISGHVSLYWYRQALGQGPEFLTYFNYEAQQDKSGLPNDRFSAERPEGSISTLTIQRTEQRDSAMYRCASSQGAGSIYGYTFGSGTRLTVV.

The chain carries TRBV20-1 and TRBJ1-5, with D maybe TRBD1 (5 bases). The CDR3 has 14 residues. The V end was cut by 5 bases, the J end by 3 bases, with 14 bases between. Per germline, CDR1 DFQATT and CDR2 SNEGSKA (reference sequence). CDR3: CSAFTGAFNQPQHF. The CDR3 DNA reads as TGCAGTGCTTTCACCGGGGCCTTCAATCAGCCCCAGCATTTT.

This clonotype was detected many times. The rearrangement links TRBV10-3 to TRBJ2-7, with no clear D. This CDR3 region has 14 residues. Trimming pared 11 bases from V and 6 bases from J, leaving 23 bases between. Looked up from germline, CDR1 is ENHRY and CDR2 is SYGVKD. CDR3 amino acids: CASQKGWGNIEQYF. The CDR3 DNA reads TGTGCCTCGCAAAAGGGCTGGGGAAATATCGAGCAGTACTTC.

V usage is TRBV7-9 and J usage is TRBJ1-6, with 7 bases identical to TRBD1. V gave up 3 bases and J gave up 7 bases; unmatched junction bases: 6. The CDR3 runs to 15 residues. The germline CDR1 and CDR2 sequences are SEHNR and FQNEAQ (reference sequence). The CDR3 nucleotides read TGTGCCAGCAGCTTGCATCAGGGGGACAATTCACCCCTCCACTTT. This codes for CASSLHQGDNSPLHF.

Details on this clonotype: Germline and junction disagree at one end, which may indicate a read error. This sequence joins TRBV29-1 and TRBJ1-2; 10 positions agree with TRBD1. The CDR3 length is 13 residues. The germline V gene has CDR1 SQVTM and CDR2 ANQGSEA. The CDR3 protein is CSVEGTGDNGYTF. CDR3 nucleotides: TGCAGCGTGGAAGGGACAGGGGATAATGGCTACACCTTC.

This clonotype was detected many times. CDR3 region: CASSHLSYEQYF. CDR3 bases: TGTGCCAGCAGCCACCTCTCCTACGAGCAGTACTTC. V is TRBV3-1 and J is TRBJ2-7; D is ambiguous. Germline V gene lookup returns CDR1 LGHDT and CDR2 YNNKEL (reference sequence). This CDR3 spans 12 amino acids. The V end lost 3 bases, the J end lost 0 bases, and 3 bases lay between the germline ends.

This clonotype was observed a few times. This chain uses TRBV30 with TRBJ2-1; perhaps TRBD1 as D (5 bases). Germline V gene lookup returns CDR1 GTSNPN and CDR2 SVGIG (reference sequence). There are 14 residues in the CDR3. V dropped 2 bases and J dropped 5 bases, with 13 bases sitting between them. The CDR3 DNA sequence: TGTGCCTGGAGTCCAACCGACAGAGACAATGAGCAGTTCTTC. Translating gives CAWSPTDRDNEQFF.

The table lists this clonotype with many counts. The chain carries TRBV20-1 and TRBJ2-3; D unclear. Germline CDR1 reads DFQATT; CDR2 reads SNEGSKA (reference sequence). V lost 6 bases, J lost 6 bases, and 16 bases lay in between. This CDR3 comprises 13 residues. In nucleotides, the CDR3 is TGCAGTGCCCCGCACTTGGGCTCCGATACGCAGTATTTT. Translating gives CSAPHLGSDTQYF.

This clonotype was recorded many times. The genes are TRBV29-1 and TRBJ1-5; the match to TRBD1 covers 7 bases. V trimming: 7 bases; J trimming: 5 bases; junction bases outside the gene matches: 11. Germline V gene lookup returns CDR1 SQVTM and CDR2 ANQGSEA. The CDR3 runs to 14 residues. The DNA of the CDR3 is TGCAGCGCGAAGACAGGGACGGCCCATCAGCCCCAGCATTTT. Translation gives CSAKTGTAHQPQHF.